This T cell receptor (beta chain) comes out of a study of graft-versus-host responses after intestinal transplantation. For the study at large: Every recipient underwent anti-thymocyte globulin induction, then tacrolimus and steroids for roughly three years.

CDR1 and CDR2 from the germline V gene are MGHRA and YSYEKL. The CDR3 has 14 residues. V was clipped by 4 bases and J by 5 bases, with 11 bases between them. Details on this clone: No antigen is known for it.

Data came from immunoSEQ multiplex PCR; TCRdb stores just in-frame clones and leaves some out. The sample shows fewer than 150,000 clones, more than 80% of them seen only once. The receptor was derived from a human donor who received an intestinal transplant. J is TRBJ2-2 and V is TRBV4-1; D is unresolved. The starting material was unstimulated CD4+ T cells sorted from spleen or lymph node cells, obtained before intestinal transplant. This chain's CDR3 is CASSPASETGELFF. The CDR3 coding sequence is TGCGCCAGCAGCCCGGCATCCGAAACCGGGGAGCTGTTTTTT.